The clone carrying this T cell receptor (beta chain) was detected many times. Its antigen is not known. The sample comes from a study of T-cell reconstitution after alpha-beta-depleted transplantation in children. Study conclusions and caveats: One year post-transplant, T-cell counts and diversity were largely derived from T cells produced anew. Surviving thymic progenitors and recipient T cells were the source of high TCRbeta diversity at day 60 in some patients.

There are 11 residues in the CDR3. V lost 1 base and J 4 bases, leaving 1 base between the germline ends. CDR1 and CDR2 from the germline V gene are MGHDK and SYGVNS. A TCRbeta library incorporating unique molecular identifiers was prepared. A single record per CDR3 protein comes from TCRdb applying MiXCR to the PCR reads. The sample holds 200,000 to 250,000 distinct CDR3 sequences, around 7.8% seen once. Source: PBMCs, mostly from graft donor cells, taken 180 days after TCRalphabeta/CD19-depleted stem cell transplant. This TCR was recovered from a male patient between 10 and 17 years old who had a stem cell transplant for acute lymphoblastic leukemia, so the T cells may come from the graft donor. This chain links TRBV25-1 with TRBJ1-2; no clear D gene. The CDR3 DNA reads as TGTGCCAGCAGTGAATCCTATGGCTACACCTTC. The encoded protein is CASSESYGYTF.